Sequencing of this T cell receptor (beta chain) was carried out in a study of blood T cell repertoires in COVID-19 (dated by TCRdb to about 2020). Study-level background: Collaborator samples came from the United States, Italy and Spain and covered acute and convalescent phases of COVID-19. Nearly every sample came with metadata listing a de-identified subject ID, COVID-19 status, age in years and sex. Where HLA class I and class II types were available, the types were taken from metadata supplied by the sample provider, not from assay-based typing. The dataset comprised deeply sampled blood TCRbeta repertoires from subjects exposed to, actively infected with, or recovered from COVID-19. The repertoires were made available in a free public database intended to serve as a resource for research on the immune response to SARS-CoV-2. The samples were drawn from two sources: the first 160 participants of the ongoing ImmuneRACE study, and 950 to 1,500 subjects contributed by 6 global collaborators. The prospective study material was composed of cDNA or gDNA derived from T cells, B-cell-depleted T cells, or PBMCs.

Each collaborating institution followed its own protocols to collect whole blood in K2EDTA tubes. Collaborator samples were shipped for TCRbeta analysis as frozen whole blood, isolated PBMCs, or DNA extracted from either sample type. V lost 0 bases and J lost 2 bases; the stretch between them is 13 bases long. Per the germline V gene, SGDLS is the CDR1 and YYNGEE is the CDR2. The CDR3 contains 16 residues, cysteine and phenylalanine counted. Only the CDR3 DNA is retained, 48 bases long and in frame from the first base. What the study reported, not specific to this receptor: Clinical and demographic metadata were provided uncurated, with the amount varying by source and participant.

TCRbeta CDR3 regions were amplified from genomic DNA by means of the immunoSEQ Assay, a bias-controlled multiplex PCR. The study's processing was this. Within the assay, amplification of reference gene primers was used to estimate how many nucleated cells each sample contained. To quantify the absolute abundance of each unique TCRbeta CDR3 rearrangement, sequence reads were collapsed and filtered. For each sample, productive Simpson clonality was calculated by taking the square root of Simpson's diversity index across productive rearrangements. TCRdb obtained this table from immuneACCESS and retained in-frame rearrangements with V and J assigned. These tables miss some clones; where compared with another copy, unresolved V genes account for less than half of the shortfall, and the remainder is unexplained. V, J and clone size reflect that table, while D and trimming were determined from the DNA. The sample table contains approximately 84,000 clones; only one count was recorded for roughly 80% of them. The ten largest clones take up around 15% of the sample.

A note on this clone: Its antigen is unknown. No quality values exist for individual bases; no much larger clone is one base distant.

The receptor was isolated from a human donor in a cohort sampled during active COVID-19. The sequenced sample was peripheral blood. The V gene is TRBV9 and the J gene is TRBJ2-3, with TRBD2 tentatively as D gene (6 bases match). The CDR3: CASSVESGEYTDTQYF. The nucleotides are TGTGCCAGCAGCGTAGAGTCGGGGGAGTACACAGATACGCAGTATTTT. Where the CDR3 stops, the reference TRBV9 and TRBJ2-3 genes take over; the full variable domain is DSGVTQTPKHLITATGQRVTLRCSPRSGDLSVYWYQQSLDQGLQFLIQYYNGEERAKGNILERFSAQQFPDLHSELNLSSLELGDSALYFCASSVESGEYTDTQYFGPGTRLTVL.